The present T cell receptor beta chain was sequenced within a study of tumor-infiltrating lymphocytes in primary liver carcinoma. About the study: The number of productive TCRbeta reads per sample ranged from roughly 3.65 to 8 million and was similar across tissue types.

Investigators took RNA and DNA out together from approximately 22-30 mg of unsorted bulk tissue. Starting from 500 ng of total RNA, TCR beta cDNA was produced with a primer in the constant region. Modified slightly, ARM-PCR produced TCR beta libraries over three nested multiplex PCR rounds. TCRdb redid the calling of the multiplex PCR reads with MiXCR, one entry per CDR3 protein. The data hold fewer than 250,000 distinct CDR3 sequences, with around four fifths observed a single time. With respect to this clonotype: At one of its ends the junction is not consistent with the germline gene, which may arise from a read error.

Sequencing used tumor tissue from primary liver carcinoma. This sequence originates from a man aged 40-49 years with primary liver carcinoma and hepatitis B virus infection.

CDR3 amino acids: CASSLPGPDTQYF. The CDR3 DNA reads TGTGCCAGCAGCCTCCCAGGGCCAGATACGCAATATTTT. The V gene is TRBV11-2, the J gene TRBJ2-3, with a possible D match to TRBD1 (5 bases). CDR3 length equals 13 residues. Germline-derived CDR1 and CDR2 are SGHAT and FQNNGV. The variable domain in full, completed from reference TRBV11-2 and TRBJ2-3, reads EAGVAQSPRYKIIEKRQSVAFWCNPISGHATLYWYQQILGQGPKLLIQFQNNGVVDDSQLPKDRFSAERLKGVDSTLKIQPAKLEDSAVYLCASSLPGPDTQYFGPGTRLTVL.